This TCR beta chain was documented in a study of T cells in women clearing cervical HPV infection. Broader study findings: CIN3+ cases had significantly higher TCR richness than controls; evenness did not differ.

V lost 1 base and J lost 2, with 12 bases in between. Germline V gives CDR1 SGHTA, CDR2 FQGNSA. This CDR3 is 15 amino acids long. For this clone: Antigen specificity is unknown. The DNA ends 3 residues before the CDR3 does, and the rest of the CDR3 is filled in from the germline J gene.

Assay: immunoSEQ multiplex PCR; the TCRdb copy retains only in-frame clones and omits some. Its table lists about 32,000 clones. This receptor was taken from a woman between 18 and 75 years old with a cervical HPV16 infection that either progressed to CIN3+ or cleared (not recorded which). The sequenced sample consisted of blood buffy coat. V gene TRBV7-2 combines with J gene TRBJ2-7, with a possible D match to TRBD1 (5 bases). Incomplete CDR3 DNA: TGTGCCAGCAGCTTAGGGGGCTCCGAGGCCTACGAG. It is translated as CASSLGGSEAYE. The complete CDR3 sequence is CASSLGGSEAYEQYF.